The 2 T cell receptor beta chains below come from one sample, sequenced in a study of OX40 agonist ivuxolimab in advanced cancers. Sequencing used immunoSEQ multiplex PCR; TCRdb keeps in-frame clones, though not all of them. The sample holds about 90,000 clones; 85% to 90% are singletons and the top ten take approximately 0.22%. Material: CD4+ or CD8+ T cells sorted from blood, obtained in a trial of the OX40 agonist ivuxolimab. Source of these receptors: an adult with an advanced solid tumor such as melanoma, head and neck, liver or kidney cancer.

V gene TRBV11-2 combines with J gene TRBJ2-3, with 8 bases aligning to TRBD2. The germline V gene encodes CDR1 SGHAT and CDR2 FQNNGV. Trimming cost V 0 bases and J 2 bases; bases outside gene matches: 7. The CDR3 consists of 17 residues. Here the CDR3 reads CASSLDRPSGYTDTQYF. The DNA of the CDR3 is TGTGCCAGCAGCTTAGATCGCCCTAGCGGGTACACAGATACGCAGTATTTT.

The V call is TRBV5-1, the J call TRBJ2-4; possibly TRBD1 for D (5 bases). The germline V and J ends were trimmed by 2 bases and 1 base, with 7 bases remaining between them. Germline assignment: CDR1 SGHRS and CDR2 YFSETQ. The CDR3 covers 14 residues. Written as DNA, the CDR3 is TGCGCCAGCAGCTTCTCAGGGGCCAAAAACATTCAGTACTTC. Its protein product is CASSFSGAKNIQYF.